Shown below are 15 T cell receptor beta chains from a single sample sequenced in a study of blood T cell repertoires in COVID-19. Assay used: immunoSEQ multiplex PCR; TCRdb lists only in-frame clones, some missing. The profile covers some 190,000 clones, with 75% to 90% appearing a single time and 9.5% to 13% taken by the ten largest. The sequenced sample was peripheral blood. These receptors were collected from a human donor with active or convalescent COVID-19. The donor label of this sample is uncertain.

The chain has TRBV5-1 and TRBJ2-3, with 7 bases matching TRBD2. V lost 7 bases and J lost 0; bases outside the gene matches: 5. This CDR3 has 14 amino acids. Germline lookup yields CDR1 SGHRS and CDR2 YFSETQ. The DNA of the CDR3 is TGCGCCAGCGTCGGCGGGGGAAGCACAGATACGCAGTATTTT. The encoded protein is CASVGGGSTDTQYF.

The V call is TRBV5-4, the J call TRBJ2-7; 8 bases match TRBD1. The CDR3 extends over 16 amino acids. V shed 0 bases, J shed 4 bases, and the junction held 9 bases outside the gene matches. The germline gives CDR1 SGHNT, CDR2 YYREEE (reference sequence). The CDR3 coding sequence is TGTGCCAGCAGCTTGGGGACCGGGACAGGTGGTTACGAGCAGTACTTC. This codes for CASSLGTGTGGYEQYF.

CDR3 DNA: TGTGCCAGTAGTATTACAAGCGGGAGCACAGATACGCAGTATTTT. Residues: CASSITSGSTDTQYF. The chain employs TRBV19 and TRBJ2-3, with a weak D call TRBD2 (6 bases). The CDR3 extends over 15 amino acids. Germline V lookup: CDR1 LNHDA, CDR2 SQIVND (reference sequence). Trimming removed 3 bases from V and 0 bases from J, with 10 bases in between.

J is TRBJ2-3 and V is TRBV28; weak D call: TRBD2 (5 bases). Germline CDR1 MDHEN, CDR2 SYDVKM. V was pared by 5 bases and J by 6 bases, with 12 bases between. The CDR3 totals 13 residues. CDR3 protein: CASSPPRRDTQYF. The CDR3 DNA follows: TGTGCCAGCAGTCCCCCGAGGAGGGATACGCAGTATTTT.

In its sample, this clone was seen once. This chain uses TRBV28 with TRBJ2-7; 8 bases agree with TRBD2. The ends lost 2 bases at V and 5 bases at J; junction bases unmatched: 5. Germline V CDR1 and CDR2: MDHEN, SYDVKM. The CDR3 contains 14 residues. The CDR3 DNA reads TGTGCCAGCAGTTTAAGTGGCGGGGGGCACGAGCAGTACTTC. This codes for CASSLSGGGHEQYF.

This rearrangement joins TRBV9 to TRBJ1-3; 8 bases agree with TRBD1. V was pared by 0 bases and J by 2 bases, with 4 bases of the junction left unmatched. Germline CDR1 SGDLS, CDR2 YYNGEE. There are 16 residues in the CDR3. This CDR3 reads CASSVVSGGTGNTIYF. The CDR3 DNA follows: TGTGCCAGCAGCGTAGTATCAGGGGGCACTGGAAACACCATATATTTT.

The V call is TRBV5-6, the J call TRBJ2-7, with 7 bases that match TRBD2. The germline V gene encodes CDR1 SGHDT and CDR2 YYEEEE. This CDR3 has 17 residues. V gave up 4 bases and J gave up 3 bases; unmatched junction bases: 16. The CDR3 spells CASSPLPGAGVGYEQYF. CDR3 coding DNA: TGTGCCAGCAGCCCTCTCCCCGGGGCGGGAGTTGGCTACGAGCAGTACTTC.

The chain uses TRBV5-1 and TRBJ2-7; TRBD2 matches 10 bases. This CDR3 is built from 15 residues. V trimming: 4 bases; J trimming: 6 bases; junction bases outside the gene matches: 10. Germline V gene sequence: CDR1 SGHRS, CDR2 YFSETQ. CDR3 sequence reads: CASSPGSLAGAEQYF. As DNA, the CDR3 is TGCGCCAGCAGCCCGGGTTCTCTAGCGGGAGCCGAGCAGTACTTC.

The genes are TRBV7-2 and TRBJ1-3; possibly TRBD1 for D (6 bases). CDR1 is SGHTA and CDR2 is FQGNSA in the germline V gene. The CDR3 extends over 16 amino acids. With 5 bases removed from V and 2 bases from J, the gap between germline ends came to 16 bases. CDR3 protein: CASSLQPTGTGNTIYF. CDR3 DNA sequence: TGTGCCAGCAGCCTCCAACCGACAGGAACTGGAAACACCATATATTTT.

The CDR3: CASSSGTSFFTLETQYF. The DNA of the CDR3 is TGCGCCAGCAGCTCCGGGACTAGCTTTTTTACTTTAGAGACCCAGTACTTC. This chain connects TRBV5-1 to TRBJ2-5; 9 bases agree with TRBD2. J was trimmed by 4 bases and V by 3 bases; bases with no gene match: 13. Germline values: CDR1 SGHRS, CDR2 YFSETQ. The CDR3 length is 17 residues.

This sequence joins TRBV6-2 or TRBV6-3 and TRBJ2-5; D unclear. Trimming removed 1 base at V and 7 bases at J, with 4 bases between. CDR3 length equals 11 residues. From germline, CDR1 is MNHEY and CDR2 SVGEGT. DNA for the CDR3: TGTGCCAGCAGTTACTTCGGGACCCAGTACTTC. Encoded protein: CASSYFGTQYF.

The chain links TRBV9 to TRBJ1-2; 9 bases map to TRBD1. The CDR3 runs to 15 residues. Germline loops: CDR1 SGDLS, CDR2 YYNGEE. V trimming: 3 bases; J trimming: 7 bases; junction bases outside the gene matches: 10. The CDR3 sequence: CASSGRDRVMVGYTF. CDR3 bases: TGTGCCAGCAGCGGGAGGGACAGGGTGATGGTTGGCTACACCTTC. Together with reference TRBV9 and TRBJ1-2, the CDR3 gives the full variable domain: DSGVTQTPKHLITATGQRVTLRCSPRSGDLSVYWYQQSLDQGLQFLIQYYNGEERAKGNILERFSAQQFPDLHSELNLSSLELGDSALYFCASSGRDRVMVGYTFGSGTRLTVV.

The chain recombines TRBV30 with TRBJ2-5, with TRBD2 matching over 7 bases. The germline gives CDR1 GTSNPN, CDR2 SVGIG (reference sequence). V dropped 7 bases and J dropped 0; count of bases not matched to a gene: 8. The length of the CDR3 is 14 residues. The CDR3: CASTSRTDQETQYF. In DNA form, the CDR3 reads TGTGCCTCGACTAGCCGAACCGACCAAGAGACCCAGTACTTC.

The genes are TRBV18 and TRBJ1-4; possible D gene TRBD1, 5 bases. This CDR3 is 17 amino acids long. Trimming took off 2 bases at V and 2 bases at J, with 15 bases between the two ends. The germline V gene has CDR1 KGHSH and CDR2 LQKENI. CDR3 in DNA: TGTGCCAGCTCACCATCGCGGGGGGAAGCGACTAATGAAAAACTGTTTTTT. Amino acid sequence: CASSPSRGEATNEKLFF. The full variable domain, completed using reference TRBV18 and TRBJ1-4, is NAGVMQNPRHLVRRRGQEARLRCSPMKGHSHVYWYRQLPEEGLKFMVYLQKENIIDESGMPKERFSAEFPKEGPSILRIQQVVRGDSAAYFCASSPSRGEATNEKLFFGSGTQLSVL.

The V and J genes are TRBV5-1 and TRBJ1-2; D is ambiguous. V lost 0 bases and J lost 5, with 5 bases in between. CDR3 length: 12 amino acids. The germline V gene encodes CDR1 SGHRS and CDR2 YFSETQ. Here the CDR3 DNA reads TGCGCCAGCAGCTTGGGGCAGTATGGCTACACCTTC. Encoded protein: CASSLGQYGYTF.